A single sample is the source of the 15 T cell receptor beta chains below, sequenced in a study of beta chain features in type 1 diabetes. Whole-study results and caveats: TCRB CDR3s were moderately but significantly shorter in Type 1 diabetes patients in all four CD4+ subsets.

TCRB transcripts that were expressed got sequenced, as all of the isolated RNA had been reverse transcribed. Data came from immunoSEQ multiplex PCR; TCRdb stores just in-frame clones and leaves some out. Here the sample spans around 20,000 clones, 55% to 75% being singletons. These receptors have no known antigen. The specimen was Tregs from blood. The receptors were gathered from a man between 18 and 35 years old with type 1 diabetes.

The V call is TRBV5-1, the J call TRBJ2-3; a possible D gene is TRBD2 (5 bases). Germline V CDR1 and CDR2: SGHRS, YFSETQ. Deletions cut 7 bases from V and 0 bases from J, with 12 bases between. The CDR3 covers 14 residues. The CDR3 nucleotides read TGCGCCAGCCACCGGGGTAGTAGCACAGATACGCAGTATTTT. Its translation: CASHRGSSTDTQYF.

The gene calls are TRBV5-1 and TRBJ2-1, with TRBD1 as a possible D gene (6 bases). Germline loops: CDR1 SGHRS, CDR2 YFSETQ. Trimming shortened V by 2 bases and J by 2 bases, and 11 bases separated the two germline ends. This CDR3 spans 15 amino acids. In nucleotides, the CDR3 is TGCGCCAGCAGCTTTCAGGGGTTTCCCTACAATGAGCAGTTCTTC. Protein product: CASSFQGFPYNEQFF.

With respect to this clone: Germline is not matched at one junction end, which may reflect a read error. The V and J genes are TRBV5-4 and TRBJ1-1, with a weak D call TRBD1 (5 bases). CDR1 is SGHNT and CDR2 is YYREEE in the germline V gene (reference sequence). The CDR3 runs to 12 residues. Here the CDR3 reads CASSSFPGRGVF. Written as DNA, the CDR3 is TGTGCCAGCAGCTCGTTTCCGGGACGGGGGGTTTTT.

The rearrangement links TRBV7-9 to TRBJ2-3, with 12 nucleotides matching TRBD1. In germline, CDR1 is SEHNR, CDR2 FQNEAQ (reference sequence). The CDR3 consists of 17 residues. With 4 bases clipped from V and 4 bases from J, the junction kept 9 bases outside the gene matches. In DNA, the CDR3 is TGTGCCAGCAGCTCCCGAAGGGGACAGGGGGCCCCAGATACGCAGTATTTT. Its translation is CASSSRRGQGAPDTQYF.

The chain is built from TRBV27 and TRBJ2-7; maybe TRBD1 (6 bases). Germline V gene data show CDR1 as MNHEY and CDR2 as SMNVEV (reference sequence). V was cut by 6 bases and J by 2 bases, with 20 bases left in between. The CDR3 is 16 amino acids. The CDR3, as DNA: TGTGCCAGCAGAATGAGCCCAGGGGCGCCCCCCTACGAGCAGTACTTC. Encoded protein: CASRMSPGAPPYEQYF.

The gene calls are TRBV30 and TRBJ1-1; no firm D call. V shed 7 bases and J shed 1 base, with 13 bases lying between them. The CDR3 is 13 amino acids. Germline V gene lookup returns CDR1 GTSNPN and CDR2 SVGIG (reference sequence). The CDR3 DNA reads TGTGCCTTCCCGGGGATCCAGAACACTGAAGCTTTCTTT. Translating gives CAFPGIQNTEAFF. The variable domain in full, completed from reference TRBV30 and TRBJ1-1, reads SQTIHQWPATLVQPVGSPLSLECTVEGTSNPNLYWYRQAAGRGLQLLFYSVGIGQISSEVPQNLSASRPQDRQFILSSKKLLLSDSGFYLCAFPGIQNTEAFFGQGTRLTVV.

This chain links TRBV1 with TRBJ2-5; TRBD2 is taken as the D call from the table, unchecked against the DNA. TRBV1 is a recognized pseudogene. CDR3 length: 17 amino acids. Here the CDR3 DNA reads TGCACCAGCAGCCAAGATCGGGCTAGCGGTCCTCAAGAGACCCAGTACTTC. Its translation: CTSSQDRASGPQETQYF.

This clone came up a few times. V and J are TRBV30 and TRBJ2-5, with D hard to call. Trimming pared 3 bases from V and 4 bases from J, leaving 15 bases between. Looked up from germline, CDR1 is GTSNPN and CDR2 is SVGIG (reference sequence). The CDR3 runs 14 residues. CDR3: CAWSAVFAVETQYF. The CDR3 DNA follows: TGTGCCTGGAGCGCCGTCTTCGCGGTAGAGACCCAGTACTTC. The full variable domain, completed using reference TRBV30 and TRBJ2-5, is SQTIHQWPATLVQPVGSPLSLECTVEGTSNPNLYWYRQAAGRGLQLLFYSVGIGQISSEVPQNLSASRPQDRQFILSSKKLLLSDSGFYLCAWSAVFAVETQYFGPGTRLLVL.

The V and J genes are TRBV5-6 and TRBJ2-1; 8 bases are shared with TRBD2. Germline values: CDR1 SGHDT, CDR2 YYEEEE. Losses at the gene ends were 5 bases for V and 7 bases for J; bases not matched to a gene: 8. The CDR3 is 14 amino acids. CDR3 in amino acids: CASRAGGGGNEQFF. The CDR3 DNA sequence: TGTGCCAGCAGGGCGGGGGGCGGCGGGAATGAGCAGTTCTTC. The full variable domain, rest sourced from reference TRBV5-6 and TRBJ2-1, is DAGVTQSPTHLIKTRGQQVTLRCSPKSGHDTVSWYQQALGQGPQFIFQYYEEEERQRGNFPDRFSGHQFPNYSSELNVNALLLGDSALYLCASRAGGGGNEQFFGPGTRLTVL.

CDR3 sequence (DNA): TGCGCCAGTCCTACCGACGGAGTACCCTACGAGCAGTACTTC. Protein product: CASPTDGVPYEQYF. The genes are TRBV10-1 and TRBJ2-7; no clear D. V shed 9 bases and J shed 2 bases, with 17 bases lying between them. CDR1 WNHNN and CDR2 SYGVQD come from the germline V gene (reference sequence). This CDR3 spans 14 amino acids.

The chain has TRBV30 and TRBJ1-1; D is possibly TRBD1 (6 bases). The CDR3 extends over 16 amino acids. Germline V gene sequence: CDR1 GTSNPN, CDR2 SVGIG (reference sequence). V gave up 0 bases and J gave up 2 bases, with 16 bases separating them. CDR3 sequence reads: CAWSVQGQRRNTEAFF. The CDR3 bases are TGTGCCTGGAGTGTACAGGGCCAAAGAAGAAACACTGAAGCTTTCTTT.

The rearrangement joins TRBV2 to TRBJ1-1; D gene uncertain. Germline CDR1 and CDR2: SNHLY and FYNNEI. This CDR3 spans 14 amino acids. V was pared by 1 base and J by 4 bases, with 10 bases between. The CDR3 nucleotides are TGTGCCAGCAGTGAAGTCACCCCGAGCACTGAAGCTTTCTTT. Its translation: CASSEVTPSTEAFF.

The genes are TRBV28 and TRBJ1-1, with no clear D. Germline values: CDR1 MDHEN, CDR2 SYDVKM. The V end was cut by 8 bases, the J end by 6 bases, with 16 bases between. This CDR3 region has 13 residues. CDR3 residues: CASRAPFLAEAFF. The CDR3 DNA sequence: TGTGCCAGCCGAGCCCCCTTTCTGGCTGAAGCTTTCTTT.

CDR3 region: CASKASGRLQYQETQYF. CDR3 in DNA: TGTGCCAGCAAAGCTAGCGGGAGATTACAGTACCAAGAGACCCAGTACTTC. The V and J genes are TRBV27 and TRBJ2-5; 10 bases line up with TRBD2. The CDR3 runs to 17 residues. The trim removed 7 bases at V and 0 bases at J, leaving 11 bases unmatched. CDR1 is MNHEY and CDR2 is SMNVEV in the germline V gene (reference sequence).

The chain uses TRBV11-2 and TRBJ2-7, with 12 bases matching TRBD2. The length of the CDR3 is 18 residues. Trimming took 3 bases from V and 0 from J; bases not matched to a gene: 9. Germline V gives CDR1 SGHAT, CDR2 FQNNGV. The CDR3 DNA reads as TGTGCCAGCAGCTTGAGGCTAGCGGGGGGGTCCCCCTCCTACGAGCAGTACTTC. Amino acid sequence: CASSLRLAGGSPSYEQYF.